The TCR beta chain under discussion was sequenced for a study of somatic mutations in cytotoxic T cells in rheumatoid arthritis. Across the whole study: Right after diagnosis, and before any treatment had started, patient peripheral blood (under 33 ml EDTA) was drawn. Using a FACSAria II or Sony SH800, a portion of the V beta antibody-stained T-cell populations were flow-sorted at nearly 100% purity, and among those populations were V beta1+ cells that were then sequenced for TCRB.

Germline V CDR1 and CDR2: SGHNT, YYREEE (reference sequence). The CDR3 is 15 amino acids. With 0 bases clipped from V and 4 bases from J, the junction kept 5 bases outside the gene matches. Study conclusions and caveats: An age-related increase in CD8+ clonality was seen in rheumatoid arthritis patients but not in healthy controls.

The method was immunoSEQ multiplex PCR; TCRdb's version includes in-frame clones alone and lacks a portion of them. The sample holds 15,000 or so clones, roughly 86% seen once. With respect to this clone: As yet, its antigen is unknown.

This receptor was obtained from a woman between 45 and 65 years old with rheumatoid arthritis. This chain links TRBV5-4 with TRBJ2-5, with TRBD1 matching over 8 bases. Material: CD8+ T cells sorted from blood. CDR3 in amino acids: CASSLGTGITETQYF. Here the CDR3 DNA reads TGTGCCAGCAGCTTGGGGACAGGGATCACAGAGACCCAGTACTTC.